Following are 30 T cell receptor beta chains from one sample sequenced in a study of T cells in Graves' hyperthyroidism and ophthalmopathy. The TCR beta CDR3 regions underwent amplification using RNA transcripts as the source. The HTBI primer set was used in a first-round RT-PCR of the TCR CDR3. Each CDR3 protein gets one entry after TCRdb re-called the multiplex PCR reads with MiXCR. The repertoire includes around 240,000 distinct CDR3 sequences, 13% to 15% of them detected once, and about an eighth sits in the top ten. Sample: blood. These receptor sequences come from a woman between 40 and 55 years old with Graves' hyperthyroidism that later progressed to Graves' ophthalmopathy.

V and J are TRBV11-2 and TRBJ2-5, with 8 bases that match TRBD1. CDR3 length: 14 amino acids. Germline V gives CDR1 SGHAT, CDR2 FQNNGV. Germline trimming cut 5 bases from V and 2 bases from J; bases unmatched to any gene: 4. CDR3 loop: CASSRGTGQETQYF. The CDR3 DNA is TGTGCCAGCAGCCGAGGGACAGGACAAGAGACCCAGTACTTC.

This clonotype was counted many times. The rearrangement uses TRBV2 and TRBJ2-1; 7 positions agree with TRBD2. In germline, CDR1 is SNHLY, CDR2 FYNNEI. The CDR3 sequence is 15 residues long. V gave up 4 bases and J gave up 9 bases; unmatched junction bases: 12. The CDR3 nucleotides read TGTGCCAGCAGTGGGCAGTATGGGACTATGGGTGAGCAGTTCTTC. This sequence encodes CASSGQYGTMGEQFF.

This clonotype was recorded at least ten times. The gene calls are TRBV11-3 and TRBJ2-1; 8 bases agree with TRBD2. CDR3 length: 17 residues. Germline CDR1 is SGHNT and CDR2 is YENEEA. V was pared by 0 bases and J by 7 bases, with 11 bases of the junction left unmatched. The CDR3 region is CASSLDRGGAEINEQFF. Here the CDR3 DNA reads TGTGCCAGCAGCTTAGATCGGGGGGGGGCTGAGATAAATGAGCAGTTCTTC. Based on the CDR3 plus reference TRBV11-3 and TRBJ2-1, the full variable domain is EAGVVQSPRYKIIEKKQPVAFWCNPISGHNTLYWYLQNLGQGPELLIRYENEEAVDDSQLPKDRFSAERLKGVDSTLKIQPAELGDSAVYLCASSLDRGGAEINEQFFGPGTRLTVL.

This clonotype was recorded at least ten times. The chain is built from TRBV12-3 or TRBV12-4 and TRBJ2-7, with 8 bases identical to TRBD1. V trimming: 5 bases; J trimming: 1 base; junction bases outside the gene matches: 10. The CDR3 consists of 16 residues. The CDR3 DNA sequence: TGTGCCAGCAGTCCATGGACAGGGCGTATTTCCTACGAGCAGTACTTC. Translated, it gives CASSPWTGRISYEQYF.

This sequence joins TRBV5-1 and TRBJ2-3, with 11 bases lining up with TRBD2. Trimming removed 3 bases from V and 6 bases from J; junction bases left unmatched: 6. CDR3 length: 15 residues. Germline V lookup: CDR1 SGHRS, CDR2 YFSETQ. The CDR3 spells CASSYGTSGWDTQYF. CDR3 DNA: TGCGCCAGCAGCTACGGGACTAGCGGCTGGGATACGCAGTATTTT.

CDR3 region: CSVWGPGGQYF. The CDR3 DNA reads TGCAGCGTCTGGGGGCCAGGGGGCCAGTACTTC. The V call is TRBV29-1, the J call TRBJ2-5; 7 positions match TRBD1. The germline CDR1 and CDR2 sequences are SQVTM and ANQGSEA. The trim removed 6 bases at V and 10 bases at J, leaving 8 bases unmatched. The CDR3 spans 11 residues. Combining the CDR3 with reference TRBV29-1 and TRBJ2-5 gives the whole variable domain SAVISQKPSRDICQRGTSLTIQCQVDSQVTMMFWYRQQPGQSLTLIATANQGSEATYESGFVIDKFPISRPNLTFSTLTVSNMSPEDSSIYLCSVWGPGGQYFGPGTRLLVL.

CDR3 protein: CASDISASRSGELFF. The DNA for the CDR3 is TGTGCCAGCGACATTTCAGCTTCCAGGTCCGGGGAGCTGTTTTTT. The genes are TRBV6-2 or TRBV6-3 and TRBJ2-2; D is unresolved. Germline CDR1 and CDR2: MNHEY and SVGEGT. Trimming pared 8 bases from V and 6 bases from J, leaving 19 bases between. This CDR3 comprises 15 residues.

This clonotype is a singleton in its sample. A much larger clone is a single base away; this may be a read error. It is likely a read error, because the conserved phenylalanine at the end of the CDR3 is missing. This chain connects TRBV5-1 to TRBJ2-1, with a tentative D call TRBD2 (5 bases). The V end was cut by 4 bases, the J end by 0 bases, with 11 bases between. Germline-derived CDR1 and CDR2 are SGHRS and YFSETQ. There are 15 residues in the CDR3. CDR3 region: CASSGRESSYNEQFS. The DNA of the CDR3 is TGCGCCAGCAGCGGAAGGGAGAGCTCCTACAATGAGCAGTTCTCC.

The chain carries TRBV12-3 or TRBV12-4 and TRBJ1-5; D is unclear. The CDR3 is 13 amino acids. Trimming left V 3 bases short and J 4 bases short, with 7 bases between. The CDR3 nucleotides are TGTGCCAGCAGTTTTCTGGGTAATCAGCCCCAGCATTTT. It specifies CASSFLGNQPQHF.

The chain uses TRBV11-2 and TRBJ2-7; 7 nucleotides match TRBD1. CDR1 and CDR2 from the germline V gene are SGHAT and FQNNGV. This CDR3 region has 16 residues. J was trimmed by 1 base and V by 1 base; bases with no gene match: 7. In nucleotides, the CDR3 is TGTGCCAGCAGCTTAGTTCTCTACAGGGGTTCCTACGAGCAGTACTTC. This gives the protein CASSLVLYRGSYEQYF.

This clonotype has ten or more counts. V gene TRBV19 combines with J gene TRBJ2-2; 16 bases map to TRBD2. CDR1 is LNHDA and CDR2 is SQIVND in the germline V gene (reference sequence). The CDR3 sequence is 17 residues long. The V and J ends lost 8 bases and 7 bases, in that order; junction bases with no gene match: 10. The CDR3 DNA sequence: TGTGCCAGTTCCGGGACTAGCGGGAGGGGAGAGGGCGGGGAGCTGTTTTTT. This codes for CASSGTSGRGEGGELFF.

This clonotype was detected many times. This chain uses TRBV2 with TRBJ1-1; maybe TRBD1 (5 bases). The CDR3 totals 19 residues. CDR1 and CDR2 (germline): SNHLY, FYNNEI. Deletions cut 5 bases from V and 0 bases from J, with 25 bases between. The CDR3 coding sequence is TGTGCCAGCAGTTTTTTGATGTTGGGCGGGGGGAATATGAACACTGAAGCTTTCTTT. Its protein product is CASSFLMLGGGNMNTEAFF.

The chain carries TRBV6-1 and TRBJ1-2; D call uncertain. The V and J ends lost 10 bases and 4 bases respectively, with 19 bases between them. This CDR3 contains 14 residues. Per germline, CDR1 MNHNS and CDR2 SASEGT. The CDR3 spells CAMLSLEKTYGYTF. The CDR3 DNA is TGTGCCATGCTCTCGCTGGAGAAGACCTATGGCTACACCTTC.

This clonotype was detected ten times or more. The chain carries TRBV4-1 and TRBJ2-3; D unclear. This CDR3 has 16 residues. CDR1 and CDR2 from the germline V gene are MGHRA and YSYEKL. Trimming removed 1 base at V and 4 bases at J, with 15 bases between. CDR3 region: CASSQAIPEVADTQYF. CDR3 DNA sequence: TGCGCCAGCAGCCAAGCGATCCCAGAAGTGGCAGATACGCAGTATTTT.

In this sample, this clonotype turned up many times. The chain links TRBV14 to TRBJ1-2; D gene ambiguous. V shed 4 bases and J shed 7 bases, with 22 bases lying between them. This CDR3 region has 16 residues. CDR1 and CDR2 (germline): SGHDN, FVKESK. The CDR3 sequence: CASSPNIRAASFGYTF. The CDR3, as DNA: TGTGCCAGCAGCCCCAACATACGGGCAGCGTCCTTTGGCTACACCTTC. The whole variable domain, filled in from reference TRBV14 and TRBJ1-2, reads EAGVTQFPSHSVIEKGQTVTLRCDPISGHDNLYWYRRVMGKEIKFLLHFVKESKQDESGMPNNRFLAERTGGTYSTLKVQPAELEDSGVYFCASSPNIRAASFGYTFGSGTRLTVV.

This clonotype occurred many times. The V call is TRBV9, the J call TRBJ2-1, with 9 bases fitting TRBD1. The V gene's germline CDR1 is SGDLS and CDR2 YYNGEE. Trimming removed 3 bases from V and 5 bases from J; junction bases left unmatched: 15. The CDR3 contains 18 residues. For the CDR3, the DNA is TGTGCCAGCAGCGAGGGGGGGTTTAGGACAGGGGAGAACAATGAGCAGTTCTTC. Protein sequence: CASSEGGFRTGENNEQFF.

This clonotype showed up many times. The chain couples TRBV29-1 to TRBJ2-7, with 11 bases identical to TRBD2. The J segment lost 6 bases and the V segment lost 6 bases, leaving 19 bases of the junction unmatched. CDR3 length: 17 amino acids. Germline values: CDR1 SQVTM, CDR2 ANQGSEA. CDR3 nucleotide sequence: TGCAGCGTCATATTCACTAGCGGGAGTAAGTTACAGGGCGAGCAGTACTTC. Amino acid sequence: CSVIFTSGSKLQGEQYF.

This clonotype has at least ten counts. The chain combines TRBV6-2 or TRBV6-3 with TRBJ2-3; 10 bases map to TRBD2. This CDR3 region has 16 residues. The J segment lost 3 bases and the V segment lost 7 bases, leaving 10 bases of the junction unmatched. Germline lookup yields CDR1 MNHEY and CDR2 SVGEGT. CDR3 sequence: CASNDLAGDGTDTQYF. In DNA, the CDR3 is TGTGCCAGCAACGACCTAGCGGGAGATGGTACAGATACGCAGTATTTT.

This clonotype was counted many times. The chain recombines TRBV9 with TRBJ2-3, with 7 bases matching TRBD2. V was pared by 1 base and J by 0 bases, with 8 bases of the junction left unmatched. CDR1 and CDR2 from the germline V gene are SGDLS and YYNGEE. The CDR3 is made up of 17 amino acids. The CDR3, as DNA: TGTGCCAGCAGCGTACATGCGAGTAGCGGGAGCACAGATACGCAGTATTTT. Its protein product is CASSVHASSGSTDTQYF. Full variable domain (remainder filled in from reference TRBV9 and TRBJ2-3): DSGVTQTPKHLITATGQRVTLRCSPRSGDLSVYWYQQSLDQGLQFLIQYYNGEERAKGNILERFSAQQFPDLHSELNLSSLELGDSALYFCASSVHASSGSTDTQYFGPGTRLTVL.

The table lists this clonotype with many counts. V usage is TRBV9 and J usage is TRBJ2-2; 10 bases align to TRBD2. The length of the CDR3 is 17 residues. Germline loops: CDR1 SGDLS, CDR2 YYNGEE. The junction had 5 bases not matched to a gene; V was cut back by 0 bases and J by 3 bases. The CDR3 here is CASSVARSGRHTGELFF. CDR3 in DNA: TGTGCCAGCAGCGTAGCTCGTAGCGGGAGGCACACCGGGGAGCTGTTTTTT. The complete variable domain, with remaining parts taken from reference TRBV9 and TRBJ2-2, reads DSGVTQTPKHLITATGQRVTLRCSPRSGDLSVYWYQQSLDQGLQFLIQYYNGEERAKGNILERFSAQQFPDLHSELNLSSLELGDSALYFCASSVARSGRHTGELFFGEGSRLTVL.

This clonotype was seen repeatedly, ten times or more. The CDR3 bases are TGTGCCAGCAGCTTTGGGACAGGGAGTGAGCAGTTCTTC. It codes for CASSFGTGSEQFF. The rearrangement uses TRBV11-3 and TRBJ2-1; 9 bases are a match to TRBD1. CDR3 length: 13 amino acids. V was pared by 3 bases and J by 9 bases, with 3 bases of the junction left unmatched. Germline V gene data show CDR1 as SGHNT and CDR2 as YENEEA.

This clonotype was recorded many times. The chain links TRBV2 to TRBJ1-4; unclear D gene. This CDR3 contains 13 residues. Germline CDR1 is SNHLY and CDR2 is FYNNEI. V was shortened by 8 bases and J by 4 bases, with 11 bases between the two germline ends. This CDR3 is CASAGSLNEKLFF. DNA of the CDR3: TGTGCCAGCGCGGGGTCACTTAATGAAAAACTGTTTTTT.

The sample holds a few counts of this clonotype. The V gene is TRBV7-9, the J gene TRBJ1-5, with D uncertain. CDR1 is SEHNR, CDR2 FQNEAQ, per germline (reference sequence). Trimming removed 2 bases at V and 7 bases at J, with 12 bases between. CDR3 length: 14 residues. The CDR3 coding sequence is TGTGCCAGCAGCTTATTCGGCTCGGGCCAGCCCCAGCATTTT. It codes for CASSLFGSGQPQHF.

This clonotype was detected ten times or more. The CDR3 bases are TGTGCCAGCAGTTTGAAGGGGGGTGAGACCCAGTACTTC. Its protein product is CASSLKGGETQYF. The chain carries TRBV12-3 or TRBV12-4 and TRBJ2-5; D is perhaps TRBD1 or TRBD2 (6 bases each). The CDR3 extends over 13 amino acids. V shed 3 bases and J shed 5 bases, with 10 bases lying between them.

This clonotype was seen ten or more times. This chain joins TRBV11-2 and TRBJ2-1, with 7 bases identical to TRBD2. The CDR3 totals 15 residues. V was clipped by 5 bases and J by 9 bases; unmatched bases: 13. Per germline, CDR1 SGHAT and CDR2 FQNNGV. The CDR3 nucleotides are TGTGCCAGCAGCCTGCTAGCGGCCCGGAGTAGTGAGCAGTTCTTC. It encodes CASSLLAARSSEQFF. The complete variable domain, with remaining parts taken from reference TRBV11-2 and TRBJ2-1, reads EAGVAQSPRYKIIEKRQSVAFWCNPISGHATLYWYQQILGQGPKLLIQFQNNGVVDDSQLPKDRFSAERLKGVDSTLKIQPAKLEDSAVYLCASSLLAARSSEQFFGPGTRLTVL.

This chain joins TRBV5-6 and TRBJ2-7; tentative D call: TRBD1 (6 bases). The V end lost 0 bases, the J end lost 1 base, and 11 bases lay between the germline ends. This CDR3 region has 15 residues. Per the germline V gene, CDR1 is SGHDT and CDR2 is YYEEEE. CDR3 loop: CASSLAGTISYEQYF. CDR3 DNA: TGTGCCAGCAGCTTGGCCGGGACAATATCCTACGAGCAGTACTTC.

The CDR3 sequence: CASSATGWGTEAFF. CDR3 sequence (DNA): TGTGCCAGCAGTGCCACGGGCTGGGGCACTGAAGCTTTCTTT. J is TRBJ1-1 and V is TRBV6-1, with D unclear. Germline V gene data show CDR1 as MNHNS and CDR2 as SASEGT. With 4 bases removed from V and 4 bases from J, the gap between germline ends came to 13 bases. This CDR3 has 14 amino acids.

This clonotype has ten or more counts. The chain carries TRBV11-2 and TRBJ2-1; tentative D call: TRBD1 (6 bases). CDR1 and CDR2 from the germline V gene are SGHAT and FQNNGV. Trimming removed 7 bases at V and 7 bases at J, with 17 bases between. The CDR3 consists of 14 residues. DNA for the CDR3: TGTGCCAGCACCCACCCCTTTACAGGGAATGAGCAGTTCTTC. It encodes CASTHPFTGNEQFF.

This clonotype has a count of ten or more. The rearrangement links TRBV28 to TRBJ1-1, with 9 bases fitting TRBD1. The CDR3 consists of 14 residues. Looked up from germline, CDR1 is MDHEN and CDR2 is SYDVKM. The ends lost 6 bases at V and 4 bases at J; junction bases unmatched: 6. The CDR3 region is CASRTGGLGTEAFF. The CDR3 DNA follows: TGTGCCAGCAGAACAGGGGGCTTGGGCACTGAAGCTTTCTTT. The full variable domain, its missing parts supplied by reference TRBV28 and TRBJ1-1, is DVKVTQSSRYLVKRTGEKVFLECVQDMDHENMFWYRQDPGLGLRLIYFSYDVKMKEKGDIPEGYSVSREKKERFSLILESASTNQTSMYLCASRTGGLGTEAFFGQGTRLTVV.

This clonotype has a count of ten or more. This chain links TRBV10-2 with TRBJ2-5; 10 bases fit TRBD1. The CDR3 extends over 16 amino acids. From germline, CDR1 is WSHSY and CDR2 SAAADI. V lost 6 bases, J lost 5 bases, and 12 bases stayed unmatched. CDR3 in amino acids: CASRARGQGRVETQYF. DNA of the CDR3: TGCGCCAGCAGGGCCCGGGGACAGGGGAGGGTGGAGACCCAGTACTTC.